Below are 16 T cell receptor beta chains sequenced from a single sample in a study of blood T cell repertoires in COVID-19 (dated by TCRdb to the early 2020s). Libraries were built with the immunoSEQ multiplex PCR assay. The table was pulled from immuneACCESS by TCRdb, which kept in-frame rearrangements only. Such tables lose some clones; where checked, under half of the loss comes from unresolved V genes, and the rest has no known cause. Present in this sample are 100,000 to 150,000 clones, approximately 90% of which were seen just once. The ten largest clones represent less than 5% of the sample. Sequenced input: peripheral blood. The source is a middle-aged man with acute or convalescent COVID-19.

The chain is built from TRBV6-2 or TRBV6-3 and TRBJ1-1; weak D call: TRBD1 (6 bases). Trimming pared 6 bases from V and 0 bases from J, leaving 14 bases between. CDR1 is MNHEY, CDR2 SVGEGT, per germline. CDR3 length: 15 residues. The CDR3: CASSRSDSMNTEAFF. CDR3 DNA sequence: TGTGCCAGCAGCCGTTCGGACAGTATGAACACTGAAGCTTTCTTT.

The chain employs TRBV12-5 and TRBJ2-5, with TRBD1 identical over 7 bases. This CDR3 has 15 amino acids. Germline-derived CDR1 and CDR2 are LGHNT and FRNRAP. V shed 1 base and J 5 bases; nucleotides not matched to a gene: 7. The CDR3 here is CASGLDRGFDETQYF. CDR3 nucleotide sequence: TGTGCTAGTGGTTTGGACAGGGGATTCGACGAGACCCAGTACTTC.

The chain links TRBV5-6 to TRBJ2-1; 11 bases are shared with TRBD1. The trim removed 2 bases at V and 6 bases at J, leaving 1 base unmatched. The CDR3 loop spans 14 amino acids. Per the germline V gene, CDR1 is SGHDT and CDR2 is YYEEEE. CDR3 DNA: TGTGCCAGCAGCTTCGGGACAGGGGGCAATGAGCAGTTCTTC. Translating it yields CASSFGTGGNEQFF.

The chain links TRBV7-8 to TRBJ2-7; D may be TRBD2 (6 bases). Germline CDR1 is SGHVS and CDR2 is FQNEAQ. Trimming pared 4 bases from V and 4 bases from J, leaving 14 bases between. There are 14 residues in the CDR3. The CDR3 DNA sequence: TGTGCCAGCAGCTCCCTAGCGCTGGGGTACGAGCAGTACTTC. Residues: CASSSLALGYEQYF.

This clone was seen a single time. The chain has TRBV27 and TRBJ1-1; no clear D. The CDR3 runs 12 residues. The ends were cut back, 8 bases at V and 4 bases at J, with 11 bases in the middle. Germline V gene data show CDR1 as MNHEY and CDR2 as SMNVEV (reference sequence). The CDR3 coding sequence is TGTGCCAGCCGCAGAGCGGGCACTGAAGCTTTCTTT. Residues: CASRRAGTEAFF.

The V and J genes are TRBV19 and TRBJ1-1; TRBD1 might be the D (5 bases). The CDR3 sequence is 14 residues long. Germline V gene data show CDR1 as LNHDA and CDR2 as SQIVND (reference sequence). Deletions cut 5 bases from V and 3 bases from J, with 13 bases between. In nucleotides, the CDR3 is TGTGCCAGTAGTTACCCAGGGCGACACACTGAAGCTTTCTTT. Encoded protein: CASSYPGRHTEAFF.

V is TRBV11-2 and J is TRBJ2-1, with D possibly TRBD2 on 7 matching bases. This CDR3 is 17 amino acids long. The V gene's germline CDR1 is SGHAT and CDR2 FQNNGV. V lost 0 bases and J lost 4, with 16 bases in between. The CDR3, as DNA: TGTGCCAGCAGCTTAGAGGGGGCGGGAGTGTGGTACAATGAGCAGTTCTTC. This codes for CASSLEGAGVWYNEQFF.

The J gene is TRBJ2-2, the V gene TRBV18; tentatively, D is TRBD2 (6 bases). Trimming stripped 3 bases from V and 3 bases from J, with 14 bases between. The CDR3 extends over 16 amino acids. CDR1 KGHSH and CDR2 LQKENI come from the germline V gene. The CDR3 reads CASSPKAGTYTGELFF. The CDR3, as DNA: TGTGCCAGCTCACCGAAGGCAGGGACTTACACCGGGGAGCTGTTTTTT.

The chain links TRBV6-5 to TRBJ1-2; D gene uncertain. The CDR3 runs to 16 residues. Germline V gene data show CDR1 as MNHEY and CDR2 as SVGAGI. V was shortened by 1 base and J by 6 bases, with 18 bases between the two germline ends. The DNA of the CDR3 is TGTGCCAGCAGTTACTTGTTTTCTGGAGGGTTAGATGGCTACACCTTC. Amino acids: CASSYLFSGGLDGYTF.

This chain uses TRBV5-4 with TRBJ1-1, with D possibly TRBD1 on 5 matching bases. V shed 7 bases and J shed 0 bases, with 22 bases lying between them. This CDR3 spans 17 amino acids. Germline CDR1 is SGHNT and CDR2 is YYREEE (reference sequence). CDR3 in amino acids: CASSRAGGEGMNTEAFF. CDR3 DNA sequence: TGTGCCAGCTCTCGGGCGGGGGGTGAGGGGATGAACACTGAAGCTTTCTTT. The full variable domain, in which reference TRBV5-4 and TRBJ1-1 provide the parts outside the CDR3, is ETGVTQSPTHLIKTRGQQVTLRCSSQSGHNTVSWYQQALGQGPQFIFQYYREEENGRGNFPPRFSGLQFPNYSSELNVNALELDDSALYLCASSRAGGEGMNTEAFFGQGTRLTVV.

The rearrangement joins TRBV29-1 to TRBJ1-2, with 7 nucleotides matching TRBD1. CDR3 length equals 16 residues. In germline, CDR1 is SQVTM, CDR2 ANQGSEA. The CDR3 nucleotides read TGCACCACCTCACCCCTCCTAGGAGACCTGACAGGGCGCTACACCTTC. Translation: CTTSPLLGDLTGRYTF.

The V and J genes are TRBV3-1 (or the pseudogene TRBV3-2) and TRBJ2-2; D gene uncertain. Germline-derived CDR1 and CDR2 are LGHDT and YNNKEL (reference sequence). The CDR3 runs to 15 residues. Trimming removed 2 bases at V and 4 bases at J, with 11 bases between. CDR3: CASSQRREVTGELFF. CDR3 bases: TGTGCCAGCAGCCAACGACGAGAGGTCACCGGGGAGCTGTTTTTT.

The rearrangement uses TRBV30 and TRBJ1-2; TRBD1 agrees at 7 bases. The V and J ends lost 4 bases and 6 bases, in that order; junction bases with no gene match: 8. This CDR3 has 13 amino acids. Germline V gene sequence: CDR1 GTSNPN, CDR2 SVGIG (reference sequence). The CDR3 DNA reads TGTGCCTGGACCCCGGACAGGATGCATGGCTACACCTTC. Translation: CAWTPDRMHGYTF. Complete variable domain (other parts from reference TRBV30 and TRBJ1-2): SQTIHQWPATLVQPVGSPLSLECTVEGTSNPNLYWYRQAAGRGLQLLFYSVGIGQISSEVPQNLSASRPQDRQFILSSKKLLLSDSGFYLCAWTPDRMHGYTFGSGTRLTVV.

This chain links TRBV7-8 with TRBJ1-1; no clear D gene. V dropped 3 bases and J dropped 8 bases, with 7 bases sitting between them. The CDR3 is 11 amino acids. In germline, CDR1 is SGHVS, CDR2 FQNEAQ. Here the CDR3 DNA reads TGTGCCAGCAGCTTGTCAGGAGAAGCTTTCTTT. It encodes CASSLSGEAFF.

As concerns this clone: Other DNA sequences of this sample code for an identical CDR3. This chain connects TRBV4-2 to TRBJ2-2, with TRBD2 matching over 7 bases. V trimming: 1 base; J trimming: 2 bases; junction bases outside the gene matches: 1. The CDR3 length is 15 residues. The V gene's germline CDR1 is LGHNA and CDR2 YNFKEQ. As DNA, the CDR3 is TGTGCCAGCAGCCAAGGGACTAGTAACACCGGGGAGCTGTTTTTT. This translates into CASSQGTSNTGELFF.

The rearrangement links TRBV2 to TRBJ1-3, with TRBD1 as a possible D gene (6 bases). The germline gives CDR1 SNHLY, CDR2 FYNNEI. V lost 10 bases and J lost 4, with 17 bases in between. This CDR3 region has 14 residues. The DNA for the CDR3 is TGTGCCACTTCAGGGGACGTGAAAGGAAACACCATATATTTT. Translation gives CATSGDVKGNTIYF.